Sequencing of this TCR beta chain was carried out in a study of response to subunit inactivated influenza vaccine. Study conclusions and caveats: Few additional T cells are recruited per seasonal influenza vaccination, authors suggested.

MiXCR was run by TCRdb on the RT-PCR reads, yielding one entry per CDR3 protein. The sample includes a few hundred thousand distinct CDR3 sequences, 14% of them seen just once. A note on this clonotype: What it binds is not known.

This sample comprised PBMCs from blood, obtained roughly 12 days after vaccination. The clonotype was recovered from a man aged 45-65 years who received an inactivated influenza vaccine.

The DNA for the CDR3 is TGTGCCAGCAGCTTAGGTTGGAGTCCGGGAAGCGAGCAGTACTTC. Amino acid sequence: CASSLGWSPGSEQYF. The chain joins TRBV7-2 to TRBJ2-7, with D perhaps TRBD2 (5 bases). Trimming removed 1 base at V and 6 bases at J, with 16 bases between. CDR3 length equals 15 residues. Germline V gene sequence: CDR1 SGHTA, CDR2 FQGNSA.